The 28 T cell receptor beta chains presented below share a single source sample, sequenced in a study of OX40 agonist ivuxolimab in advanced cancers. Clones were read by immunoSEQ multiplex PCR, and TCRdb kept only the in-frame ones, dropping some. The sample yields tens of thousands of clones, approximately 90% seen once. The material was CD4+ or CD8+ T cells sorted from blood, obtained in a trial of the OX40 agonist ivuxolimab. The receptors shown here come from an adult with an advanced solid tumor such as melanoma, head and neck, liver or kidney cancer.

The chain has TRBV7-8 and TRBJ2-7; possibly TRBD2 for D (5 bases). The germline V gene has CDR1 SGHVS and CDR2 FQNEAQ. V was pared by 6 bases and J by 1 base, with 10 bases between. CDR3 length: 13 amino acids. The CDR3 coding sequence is TGTGCCAGCAGGCCAGCGGCTTCCTACGAGCAGTACTTC. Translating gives CASRPAASYEQYF.

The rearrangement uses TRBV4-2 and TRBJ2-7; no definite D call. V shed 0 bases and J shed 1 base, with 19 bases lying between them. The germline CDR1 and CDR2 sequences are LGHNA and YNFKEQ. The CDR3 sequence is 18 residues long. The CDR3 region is CASSQEGLLSAISYEQYF. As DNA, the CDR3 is TGTGCCAGCAGCCAAGAAGGGCTCCTTTCGGCGATTTCCTACGAGCAGTACTTC.

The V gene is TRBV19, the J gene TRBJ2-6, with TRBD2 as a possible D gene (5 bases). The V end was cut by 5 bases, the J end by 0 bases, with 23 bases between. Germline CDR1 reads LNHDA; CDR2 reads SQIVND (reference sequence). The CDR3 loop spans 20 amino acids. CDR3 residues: CASSLSRYGLESSGANVLTF. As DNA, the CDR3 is TGTGCCAGTAGTCTAAGCCGCTATGGACTGGAAAGCTCTGGGGCCAACGTCCTGACTTTC.

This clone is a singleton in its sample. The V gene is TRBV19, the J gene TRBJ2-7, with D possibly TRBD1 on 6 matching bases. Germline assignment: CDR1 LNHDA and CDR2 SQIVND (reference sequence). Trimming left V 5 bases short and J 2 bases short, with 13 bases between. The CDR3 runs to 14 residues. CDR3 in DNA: TGTGCCAGTAGTCCCACAGGGAGTCCCTACGAGCAGTACTTC. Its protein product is CASSPTGSPYEQYF.

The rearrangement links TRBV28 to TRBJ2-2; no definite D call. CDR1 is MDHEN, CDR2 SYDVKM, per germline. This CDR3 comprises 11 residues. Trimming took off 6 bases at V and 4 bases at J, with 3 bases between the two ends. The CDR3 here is CASSPTGELFF. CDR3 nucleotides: TGTGCCAGCAGCCCCACCGGGGAGCTGTTTTTT.

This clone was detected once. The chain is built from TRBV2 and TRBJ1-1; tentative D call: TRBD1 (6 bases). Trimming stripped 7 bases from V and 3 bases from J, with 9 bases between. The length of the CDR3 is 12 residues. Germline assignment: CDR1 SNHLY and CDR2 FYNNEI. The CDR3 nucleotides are TGTGCCAGCAAACAGGGTTACACTGAAGCTTTCTTT. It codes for CASKQGYTEAFF. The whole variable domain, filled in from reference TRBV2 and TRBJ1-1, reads EPEVTQTPSHQVTQMGQEVILRCVPISNHLYFYWYRQILGQKVEFLVSFYNNEISEKSEIFDDQFSVERPDGSNFTLKIRSTKLEDSAMYFCASKQGYTEAFFGQGTRLTVV.

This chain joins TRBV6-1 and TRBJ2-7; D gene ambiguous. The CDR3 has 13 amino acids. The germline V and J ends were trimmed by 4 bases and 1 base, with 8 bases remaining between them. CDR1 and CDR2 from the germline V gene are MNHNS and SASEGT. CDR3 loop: CASSAKVSYEQYF. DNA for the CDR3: TGTGCCAGCAGTGCCAAGGTTTCCTACGAGCAGTACTTC.

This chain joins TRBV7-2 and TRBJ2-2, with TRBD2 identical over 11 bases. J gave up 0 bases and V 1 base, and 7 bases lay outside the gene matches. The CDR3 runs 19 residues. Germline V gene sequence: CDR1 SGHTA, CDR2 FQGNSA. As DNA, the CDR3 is TGTGCCAGCAGCTTAGTTTGGCTAGCGGGAGGAACGAACACCGGGGAGCTGTTTTTT. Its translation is CASSLVWLAGGTNTGELFF. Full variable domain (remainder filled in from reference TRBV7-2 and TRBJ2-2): GAGVSQSPSNKVTEKGKDVELRCDPISGHTALYWYRQSLGQGLEFLIYFQGNSAPDKSGLPSDRFSAERTGGSVSTLTIQRTQQEDSAVYLCASSLVWLAGGTNTGELFFGEGSRLTVL.

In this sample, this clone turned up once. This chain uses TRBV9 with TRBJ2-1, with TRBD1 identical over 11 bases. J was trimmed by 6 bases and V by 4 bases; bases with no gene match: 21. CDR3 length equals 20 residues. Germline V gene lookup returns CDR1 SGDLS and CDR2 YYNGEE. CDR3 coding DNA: TGTGCCAGCAGCCCGACGGGGAATCTTGTGGGACAGGGGGACCTCAATGAGCAGTTCTTC. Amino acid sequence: CASSPTGNLVGQGDLNEQFF.

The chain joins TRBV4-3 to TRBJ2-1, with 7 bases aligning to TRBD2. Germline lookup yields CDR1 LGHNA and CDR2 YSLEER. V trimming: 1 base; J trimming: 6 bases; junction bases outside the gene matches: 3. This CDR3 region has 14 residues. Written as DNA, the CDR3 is TGCGCCAGCAGCCAAGGACTAGCCCCCAATGAGCAGTTCTTC. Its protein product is CASSQGLAPNEQFF.

This chain's CDR3 is CAWSPVTGGFSEFGEQFF. In nucleotides, the CDR3 is TGTGCCTGGAGCCCGGTCACAGGGGGGTTTAGCGAGTTCGGTGAGCAGTTCTTC. This chain connects TRBV30 to TRBJ2-1; TRBD1 matches at 8 bases. Germline CDR1 GTSNPN, CDR2 SVGIG (reference sequence). J was trimmed by 9 bases and V by 3 bases; bases with no gene match: 22. The CDR3 extends over 18 amino acids.

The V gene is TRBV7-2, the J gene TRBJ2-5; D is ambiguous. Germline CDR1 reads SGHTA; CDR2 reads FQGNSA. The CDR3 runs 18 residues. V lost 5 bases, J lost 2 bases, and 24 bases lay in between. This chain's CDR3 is CASSPEYYGLLPQETQYF. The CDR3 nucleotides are TGTGCCAGCAGCCCAGAGTACTATGGATTACTTCCTCAAGAGACCCAGTACTTC.

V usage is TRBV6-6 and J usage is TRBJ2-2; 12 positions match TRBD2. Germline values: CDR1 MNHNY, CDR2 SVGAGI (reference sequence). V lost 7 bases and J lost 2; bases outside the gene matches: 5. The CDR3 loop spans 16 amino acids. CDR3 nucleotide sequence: TGTGCCAGCATTAGGACTAGCGGGGAAAACACCGGGGAGCTGTTTTTT. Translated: CASIRTSGENTGELFF.

Written as DNA, the CDR3 is TGTGCCAGCAGCGGCCGGGACTACCTTTACAATGAGCAGTTCTTC. Its protein product is CASSGRDYLYNEQFF. V is TRBV14 and J is TRBJ2-1, with 7 bases matching TRBD2. CDR3 length: 15 residues. V lost 5 bases to trimming and J lost 4 bases; unmatched junction nucleotides: 8. Germline V CDR1 and CDR2: SGHDN, FVKESK.

The CDR3 loop is CSASNRVEQYF. As DNA, the CDR3 is TGCAGTGCCAGTAACAGGGTCGAGCAGTACTTC. The chain is built from TRBV20-1 and TRBJ2-7, with D tentatively TRBD1 (6 bases). CDR3 length: 11 amino acids. The V gene lost 6 bases and the J gene lost 6 bases, with 12 bases spanning the gap. Germline values: CDR1 DFQATT, CDR2 SNEGSKA (reference sequence).

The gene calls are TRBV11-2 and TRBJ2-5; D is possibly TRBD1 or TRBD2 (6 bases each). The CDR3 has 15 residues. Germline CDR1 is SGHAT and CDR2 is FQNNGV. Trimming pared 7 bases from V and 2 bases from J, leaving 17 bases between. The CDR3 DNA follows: TGTGCCAGCAATTTAGTGGGCGGGACACAAGAGACCCAGTACTTC. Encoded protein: CASNLVGGTQETQYF.

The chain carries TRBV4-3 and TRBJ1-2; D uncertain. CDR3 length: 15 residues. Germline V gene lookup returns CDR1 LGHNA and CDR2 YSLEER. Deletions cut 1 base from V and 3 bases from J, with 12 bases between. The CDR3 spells CASSQGETTYYGYTF. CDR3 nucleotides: TGCGCCAGCAGCCAAGGCGAGACCACTTACTATGGCTACACCTTC.

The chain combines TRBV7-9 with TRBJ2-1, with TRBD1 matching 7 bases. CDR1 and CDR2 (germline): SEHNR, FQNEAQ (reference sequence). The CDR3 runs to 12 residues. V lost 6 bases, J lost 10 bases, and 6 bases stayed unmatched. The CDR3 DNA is TGTGCCAGCAGAACGACAGGGCCCGAGCAGTTCTTC. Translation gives CASRTTGPEQFF.

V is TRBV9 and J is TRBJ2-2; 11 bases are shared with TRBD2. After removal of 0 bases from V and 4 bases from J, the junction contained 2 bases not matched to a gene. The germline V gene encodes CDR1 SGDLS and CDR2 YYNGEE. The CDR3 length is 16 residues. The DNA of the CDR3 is TGTGCCAGCAGCGTAGGACTAGCGGGATTCACCGGGGAGCTGTTTTTT. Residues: CASSVGLAGFTGELFF. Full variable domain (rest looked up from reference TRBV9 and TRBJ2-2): DSGVTQTPKHLITATGQRVTLRCSPRSGDLSVYWYQQSLDQGLQFLIQYYNGEERAKGNILERFSAQQFPDLHSELNLSSLELGDSALYFCASSVGLAGFTGELFFGEGSRLTVL.

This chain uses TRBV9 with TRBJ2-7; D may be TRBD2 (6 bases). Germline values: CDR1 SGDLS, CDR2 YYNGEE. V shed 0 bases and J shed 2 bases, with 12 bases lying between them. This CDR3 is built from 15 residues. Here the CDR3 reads CASSVGDSGTYEQYF. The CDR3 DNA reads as TGTGCCAGCAGCGTAGGGGACTCTGGTACCTACGAGCAGTACTTC.

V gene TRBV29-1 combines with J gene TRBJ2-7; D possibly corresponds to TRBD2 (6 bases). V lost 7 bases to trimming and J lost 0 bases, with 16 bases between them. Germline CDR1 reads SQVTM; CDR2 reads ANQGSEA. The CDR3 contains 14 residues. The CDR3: CSATGTRSSYEQYF. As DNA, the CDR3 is TGCAGCGCAACCGGGACTCGTAGCTCCTACGAGCAGTACTTC.

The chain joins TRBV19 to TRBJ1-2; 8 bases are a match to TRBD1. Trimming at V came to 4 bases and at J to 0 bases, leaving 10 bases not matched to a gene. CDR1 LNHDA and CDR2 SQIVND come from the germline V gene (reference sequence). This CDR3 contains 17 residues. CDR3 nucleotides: TGTGCCAGTAGTAGAGACACTCCAGGGGGCTCTAACTATGGCTACACCTTC. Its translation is CASSRDTPGGSNYGYTF.

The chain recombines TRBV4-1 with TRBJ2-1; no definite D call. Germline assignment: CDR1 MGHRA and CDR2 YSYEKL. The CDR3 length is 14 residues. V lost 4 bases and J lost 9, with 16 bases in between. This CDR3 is CASSPILATGEQFF. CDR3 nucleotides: TGCGCCAGCAGCCCCATCCTTGCCACGGGTGAGCAGTTCTTC.

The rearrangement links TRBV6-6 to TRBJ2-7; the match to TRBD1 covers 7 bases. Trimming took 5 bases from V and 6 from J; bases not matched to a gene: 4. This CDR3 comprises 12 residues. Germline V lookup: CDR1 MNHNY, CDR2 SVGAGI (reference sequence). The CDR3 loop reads CASSPEGAEQYF. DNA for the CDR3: TGTGCCAGCAGTCCAGAGGGGGCCGAGCAGTACTTC.

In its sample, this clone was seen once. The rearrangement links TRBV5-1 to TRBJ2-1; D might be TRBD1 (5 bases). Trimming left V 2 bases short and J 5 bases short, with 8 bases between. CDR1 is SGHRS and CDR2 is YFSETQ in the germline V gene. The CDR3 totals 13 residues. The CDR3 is CASSFVGDNEQFF. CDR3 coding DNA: TGCGCCAGCAGCTTTGTAGGGGACAATGAGCAGTTCTTC.

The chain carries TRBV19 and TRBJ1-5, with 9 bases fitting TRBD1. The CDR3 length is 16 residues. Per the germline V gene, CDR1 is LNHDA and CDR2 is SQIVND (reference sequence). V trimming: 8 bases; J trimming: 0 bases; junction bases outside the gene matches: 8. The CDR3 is CASLPYRGPSNQPQHF. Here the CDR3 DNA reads TGTGCCAGTTTGCCCTACAGGGGGCCTAGCAATCAGCCCCAGCATTTT.

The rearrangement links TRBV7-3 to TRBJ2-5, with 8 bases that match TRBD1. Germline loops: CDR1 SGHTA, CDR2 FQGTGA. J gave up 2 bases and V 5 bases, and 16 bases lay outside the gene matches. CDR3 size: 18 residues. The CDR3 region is CASSPLPSTGDLQETQYF. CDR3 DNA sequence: TGTGCCAGCAGCCCCCTTCCCTCGACAGGGGACCTGCAAGAGACCCAGTACTTC.

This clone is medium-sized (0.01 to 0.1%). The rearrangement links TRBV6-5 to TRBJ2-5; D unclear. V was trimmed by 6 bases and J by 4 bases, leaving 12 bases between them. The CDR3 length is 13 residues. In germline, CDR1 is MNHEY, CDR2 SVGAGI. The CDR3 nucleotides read TGTGCCAGCAGCCTGATTTCAAGAGAGACCCAGTACTTC. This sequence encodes CASSLISRETQYF.